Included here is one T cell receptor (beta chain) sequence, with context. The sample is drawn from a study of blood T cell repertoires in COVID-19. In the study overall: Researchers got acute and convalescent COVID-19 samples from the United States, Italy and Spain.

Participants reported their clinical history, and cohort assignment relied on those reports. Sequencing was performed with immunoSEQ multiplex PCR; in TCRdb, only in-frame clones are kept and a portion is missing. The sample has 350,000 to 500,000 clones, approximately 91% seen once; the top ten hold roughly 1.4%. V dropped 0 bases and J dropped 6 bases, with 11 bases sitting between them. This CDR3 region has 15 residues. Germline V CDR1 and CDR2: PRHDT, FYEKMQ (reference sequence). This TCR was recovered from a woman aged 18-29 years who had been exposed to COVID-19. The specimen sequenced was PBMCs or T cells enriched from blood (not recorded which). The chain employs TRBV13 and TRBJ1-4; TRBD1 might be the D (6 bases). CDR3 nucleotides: TGTGCCAGCAGCTTAGGACAGGGTCGAGATGAAAAACTGTTTTTT. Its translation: CASSLGQGRDEKLFF.